Reported below is one TCR beta chain. Sequencing of TCR beta was undertaken in CD8+ and CD4+ T cells derived from blood. Diagnostic criteria for definite or probable disease, in their recently defined form, were met by the patients with Susac syndrome. This sample is part of a study of CD8 T cells in Susac syndrome. There are 12 residues in the CDR3. V lost 2 bases and J lost 9, with 5 bases in between. RNA was extracted with the RNeasy kit, and a quantity of roughly 0.5 to 1 ug was reverse transcribed using random hexamers. TCRdb processed the immunoSEQ multiplex PCR reads anew with MiXCR; each CDR3 protein has one entry. The profile covers 150,000 to 200,000 distinct CDR3 sequences, with around 95% appearing a single time and approximately 0.098% taken by the ten largest.

This clonotype originated in a human donor with Susac syndrome. The rearrangement uses TRBV12-3 or TRBV12-4 and TRBJ1-6, with D uncertain. Sequencing was carried out using CD4+ T cells from PBMCs. The CDR3 loop reads CASSLSPSPLHF. For the CDR3, the DNA is TGTGCCAGCAGTTTATCCCCTTCACCCCTCCACTTT.